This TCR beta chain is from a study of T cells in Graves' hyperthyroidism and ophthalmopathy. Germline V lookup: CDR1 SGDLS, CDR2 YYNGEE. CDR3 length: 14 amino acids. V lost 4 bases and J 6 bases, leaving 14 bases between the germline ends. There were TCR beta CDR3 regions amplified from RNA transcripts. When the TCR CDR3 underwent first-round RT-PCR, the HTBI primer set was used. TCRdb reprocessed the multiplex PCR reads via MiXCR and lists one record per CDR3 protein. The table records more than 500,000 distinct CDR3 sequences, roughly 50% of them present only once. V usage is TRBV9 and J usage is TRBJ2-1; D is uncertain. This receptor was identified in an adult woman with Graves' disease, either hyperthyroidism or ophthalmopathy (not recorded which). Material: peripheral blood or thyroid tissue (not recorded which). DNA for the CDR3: TGTGCCAGCAGCCGCTTATTGGGTCCCAATGAGCAGTTCTTC. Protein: CASSRLLGPNEQFF.